The 19 T cell receptor beta chains in this list originate from one sample, sequenced in a study of T-cell memory formation after mild COVID-19 (dated by TCRdb to the early 2020s). Library preparation used 5' RACE. Sequencer: Illumina NovaSeq 6000. The public reads were reanalyzed by TCRdb: fastp trimming at Q25, MiXCR alignment, in-frame beta chains only. Identical CDR3 proteins give one entry, which carries the most common genes and DNA. Within this sample are more than 250,000 distinct CDR3 sequences, with over 15% of them counted one time only. In total, the top ten clones hold roughly 21% of the sample. Sequencing was carried out using PBMCs or a T cell subset sorted from them (not recorded which). These receptors came from a man younger than 30 who had mild COVID-19 (a few samples of this study predate the infection). The sample titles of this study are shuffled in the database, so cell type and time point are left out; the donor was told from shared clones.

The table lists this clonotype with a few counts. The chain couples TRBV29-1 to TRBJ1-1; D perhaps matches TRBD1 (5 bases). The CDR3 contains 12 residues. V lost 4 bases and J lost 2, with 8 bases in between. In germline, CDR1 is SQVTM, CDR2 ANQGSEA. CDR3 DNA: TGCAGCGTTGGACAGTTAAACACTGAAGCTTTCTTT. Amino acids: CSVGQLNTEAFF.

The chain joins TRBV27 to TRBJ2-5; D call uncertain. Germline values: CDR1 MNHEY, CDR2 SMNVEV (reference sequence). This CDR3 comprises 15 residues. Trimming removed 4 bases at V and 6 bases at J, with 18 bases between. CDR3 residues: CASSSSWNTGKTQYF. The CDR3, as DNA: TGTGCCAGCAGTTCGAGTTGGAATACTGGAAAGACCCAGTACTTC.

This chain links TRBV24-1 with TRBJ1-2; D not resolved. Germline lookup yields CDR1 KGHDR and CDR2 SFDVKD. This CDR3 is 12 amino acids long. V was cut by 1 base and J by 7 bases, with 6 bases left in between. CDR3 region: CATSDFLLGYTF. The CDR3 DNA reads as TGTGCCACCAGTGATTTCCTCCTTGGCTACACCTTC.

This clonotype has just a few counts. The gene calls are TRBV12-3 or TRBV12-4 and TRBJ2-7, with D perhaps matching TRBD1 or TRBD2 (5 bases each). V was shortened by 3 bases and J by 3 bases, with 18 bases between the two germline ends. The CDR3 covers 16 residues. Written as DNA, the CDR3 is TGTGCCAGCAGTTTGGGGGATCCCAAAGCCTTCTACGAGCAGTACGTC. Translated, it gives CASSLGDPKAFYEQYV.

The V gene is TRBV4-1, the J gene TRBJ1-3, with D hard to call. This CDR3 spans 16 amino acids. V lost 1 base, J lost 0 bases, and 10 bases lay in between. CDR1 and CDR2 (germline): MGHRA, YSYEKL. CDR3 in amino acids: CASSQGERSSGNTIYF. The CDR3 DNA is TGCGCCAGCAGCCAAGGTGAACGTAGCTCTGGAAACACCATATATTTT.

This clonotype appeared a few times. This rearrangement joins TRBV4-1 to TRBJ1-1; 8 nucleotides agree with TRBD1. This CDR3 is built from 15 residues. Trimming took 3 bases from V and 4 from J; bases not matched to a gene: 7. Per germline, CDR1 MGHRA and CDR2 YSYEKL. For the CDR3, the DNA is TGCGCCAGCAGCCACGAAGGACAGGGCCGCACTGAAGCTTTCTTT. Translating it yields CASSHEGQGRTEAFF.

The rearrangement joins TRBV21-1 to TRBJ1-4; the tabulated D call, TRBD1, remains unverified against the DNA. TRBV21-1 is tagged as a pseudogene. The CDR3 extends over 21 amino acids. In DNA, the CDR3 is TGTGCCAGCAGCAAAAGGATCCCGGGACAGGGGGCAAATTTGACTAATGAAAAACTGTTTTTT. Translation: CASSKRIPGQGANLTNEKLFF.

This clonotype showed up just a few times. The V gene is TRBV7-3, the J gene TRBJ2-5, with TRBD1 matching 9 bases. The CDR3 runs 14 residues. The germline CDR1 and CDR2 sequences are SGHTA and FQGTGA. Trimming took 4 bases from V and 5 from J; bases not matched to a gene: 5. The CDR3 is CASSSTGTGETQYF. Written as DNA, the CDR3 is TGTGCCAGCAGCTCAACCGGGACAGGGGAGACCCAGTACTTC. Full variable domain (remainder filled in from reference TRBV7-3 and TRBJ2-5): GAGVSQTPSNKVTEKGKYVELRCDPISGHTALYWYRQSLGQGPEFLIYFQGTGAADDSGLPNDRFFAVRPEGSVSTLKIQRTERGDSAVYLCASSSTGTGETQYFGPGTRLLVL.

Ten or more counts support this clonotype. Here the CDR3 reads CATSDSAGGGETQYF. CDR3 DNA sequence: TGTGCCACCAGTGATTCCGCGGGCGGGGGGGAGACCCAGTACTTC. This chain joins TRBV24-1 and TRBJ2-5; 8 positions agree with TRBD2. This CDR3 has 15 residues. Germline V gene sequence: CDR1 KGHDR, CDR2 SFDVKD. Trimming at V came to 2 bases and at J to 5 bases, leaving 6 bases not matched to a gene.

The rearrangement joins TRBV6-2 or TRBV6-3 to TRBJ2-7, with 9 bases aligning to TRBD1. Germline CDR1 reads MNHEY; CDR2 reads SVGEGT. V lost 4 bases to trimming and J lost 0 bases; unmatched junction nucleotides: 7. The CDR3 is made up of 16 amino acids. The CDR3 region is CASSLPGTGSSYEQYV. The CDR3 DNA follows: TGTGCCAGCAGTTTGCCCGGGACAGGGAGCTCCTACGAGCAGTACGTC.

This clonotype appeared a few times. The chain couples TRBV4-2 to TRBJ2-2, with TRBD1 identical over 8 bases. Trimming removed 0 bases from V and 6 bases from J; junction bases left unmatched: 9. CDR3 length: 17 residues. Germline CDR1 reads LGHNA; CDR2 reads YNFKEQ. The CDR3 spells CASSQESQGASSGELFF. As DNA, the CDR3 is TGTGCCAGCAGCCAAGAATCGCAGGGGGCTTCTTCCGGGGAGCTGTTTTTT.

The chain joins TRBV5-1 to TRBJ1-4; no clear D. The CDR3 has 14 amino acids. V was cut by 0 bases and J by 1 base, with 4 bases left in between. CDR1 is SGHRS and CDR2 is YFSETQ in the germline V gene. CDR3 in amino acids: CASSLEGTNEKLFF. CDR3 DNA: TGCGCCAGCAGCTTGGAGGGAACTAATGAAAAACTGTTTTTT. The complete variable domain, with remaining parts taken from reference TRBV5-1 and TRBJ1-4, reads KAGVTQTPRYLIKTRGQQVTLSCSPISGHRSVSWYQQTPGQGLQFLFEYFSETQRNKGNFPGRFSGRQFSNSRSEMNVSTLELGDSALYLCASSLEGTNEKLFFGSGTQLSVL.

This clonotype was detected a few times. CDR3: CASSLRGASADTQYF. For the CDR3, the DNA is TGTGCCAGCAGTTTAAGAGGGGCCTCTGCAGATACGCAGTATTTT. The chain joins TRBV12-3 or TRBV12-4 to TRBJ2-3, with D perhaps given as TRBD1 or TRBD2 (5 bases each). CDR3 size: 15 residues. The V end lost 2 bases, the J end lost 4 bases, and 13 bases lay between the germline ends.

The chain combines TRBV5-1 with TRBJ2-1; 8 bases match TRBD1. Germline values: CDR1 SGHRS, CDR2 YFSETQ. The CDR3 has 15 residues. The V gene end was trimmed by 3 bases and the J gene end by 6 bases; junction bases not matched to a gene: 8. CDR3 bases: TGCGCCAGCAGCTCGACAGGGGTTGAGGGCAATGAGCAGTTCTTC. Translated: CASSSTGVEGNEQFF.

J is TRBJ1-1 and V is TRBV7-9; maybe TRBD1 (6 bases). Trimming took off 7 bases at V and 6 bases at J, with 30 bases between the two ends. CDR1 is SEHNR, CDR2 FQNEAQ, per germline (reference sequence). This CDR3 has 18 residues. The CDR3: CASIKILGVGRGFPEAFF. Written as DNA, the CDR3 is TGTGCCAGCATCAAAATTTTGGGTGTGGGCAGGGGATTCCCTGAAGCTTTCTTT.

The chain links TRBV19 to TRBJ1-2, with D perhaps matching TRBD1 (5 bases). Per germline, CDR1 LNHDA and CDR2 SQIVND (reference sequence). The CDR3 length is 12 residues. Trimming cost V 8 bases and J 4 bases, with 11 bases left between them. This CDR3 is CASARGLYGYTF. CDR3 nucleotide sequence: TGTGCCAGTGCTAGGGGACTCTATGGCTACACCTTC.

The chain employs TRBV11-2 and TRBJ2-3; 7 nucleotides agree with TRBD1. With 5 bases clipped from V and 6 bases from J, the junction kept 8 bases outside the gene matches. The CDR3 length is 14 residues. The germline V gene has CDR1 SGHAT and CDR2 FQNNGV. Here the CDR3 DNA reads TGTGCCAGCAGCCCGGGACAGACTCCGGATACGCAGTATTTT. Protein product: CASSPGQTPDTQYF.

CDR3 DNA sequence: TGTGCCAGCAGCGCGGCAGGGATACGGGAGCAGTACGTC. Amino acid sequence: CASSAAGIREQYV. The genes are TRBV7-9 and TRBJ2-7; maybe TRBD1 (5 bases). The CDR3 extends over 13 amino acids. The germline CDR1 and CDR2 sequences are SEHNR and FQNEAQ (reference sequence). Trimming removed 5 bases at V and 7 bases at J, with 15 bases between.

This CDR3 reads CASSQGSGREKLFF. CDR3 nucleotide sequence: TGCGCCAGCAGCCAAGGGTCAGGGCGAGAAAAACTGTTTTTT. The chain uses TRBV4-1 and TRBJ1-4; possible D gene TRBD1, 5 bases. CDR1 and CDR2 (germline): MGHRA, YSYEKL. The CDR3 is 14 residues long. Trimming removed 1 base at V and 8 bases at J, with 11 bases between.